Listed here are 5 T cell receptor beta chains from one sample, sequenced in a study of OX40 agonist ivuxolimab in advanced cancers. Assay used: immunoSEQ multiplex PCR; TCRdb lists only in-frame clones, some missing. The data contain tens of thousands of clones, around 84% of them singletons. The input for sequencing was CD4+ or CD8+ T cells sorted from blood, taken in a trial of the OX40 agonist ivuxolimab. All receptors derive from an adult with an advanced solid tumor such as melanoma, head and neck, liver or kidney cancer.

This chain uses TRBV11-3 with TRBJ2-2; possible D gene TRBD1, 5 bases. Germline V CDR1 and CDR2: SGHNT, YENEEA. This CDR3 contains 13 residues. Trimming removed 4 bases at V and 6 bases at J, with 9 bases between. CDR3 nucleotide sequence: TGTGCCAGCAGCTCCCAGGGTTCCGGGGAGCTGTTTTTT. Its translation: CASSSQGSGELFF. Combining the CDR3 with reference TRBV11-3 and TRBJ2-2 gives the whole variable domain EAGVVQSPRYKIIEKKQPVAFWCNPISGHNTLYWYLQNLGQGPELLIRYENEEAVDDSQLPKDRFSAERLKGVDSTLKIQPAELGDSAVYLCASSSQGSGELFFGEGSRLTVL.

V gene TRBV28 combines with J gene TRBJ1-3; 7 bases line up with TRBD1. V lost 8 bases and J lost 3; bases outside the gene matches: 7. The CDR3 runs 14 residues. CDR1 is MDHEN and CDR2 is SYDVKM in the germline V gene. CDR3 loop: CASVGQALGNTIYF. The CDR3 nucleotides read TGTGCCAGCGTAGGACAGGCACTTGGAAACACCATATATTTT.

The chain joins TRBV9 to TRBJ2-7; D could derive from TRBD1 or TRBD2 (5 bases each). Deletions cut 6 bases from V and 5 bases from J, with 18 bases between. Germline V gene data show CDR1 as SGDLS and CDR2 as YYNGEE. The CDR3 is made up of 14 amino acids. The CDR3 DNA is TGTGCCAGCACCCGAGGGCAGGGTACCGACGAGCAGTACTTC. Translating it yields CASTRGQGTDEQYF.

The chain employs TRBV19 and TRBJ1-5; maybe TRBD1 (6 bases). The ends were cut back, 7 bases at V and 7 bases at J, with 17 bases in the middle. CDR1 LNHDA and CDR2 SQIVND come from the germline V gene (reference sequence). The CDR3 sequence is 14 residues long. The CDR3 sequence is CASTEGGAGQPQHF. The DNA for the CDR3 is TGTGCCAGTACCGAGGGGGGGGCAGGGCAGCCCCAGCATTTT.

The V call is TRBV30, the J call TRBJ2-7; D gene ambiguous. The CDR3 extends over 14 amino acids. CDR1 and CDR2 from the germline V gene are GTSNPN and SVGIG (reference sequence). Deletions cut 0 bases from V and 0 bases from J, with 9 bases between. The CDR3 nucleotides are TGTGCCTGGAGTGTACGCCAGAGCTCCTACGAGCAGTACTTC. Translated: CAWSVRQSSYEQYF.